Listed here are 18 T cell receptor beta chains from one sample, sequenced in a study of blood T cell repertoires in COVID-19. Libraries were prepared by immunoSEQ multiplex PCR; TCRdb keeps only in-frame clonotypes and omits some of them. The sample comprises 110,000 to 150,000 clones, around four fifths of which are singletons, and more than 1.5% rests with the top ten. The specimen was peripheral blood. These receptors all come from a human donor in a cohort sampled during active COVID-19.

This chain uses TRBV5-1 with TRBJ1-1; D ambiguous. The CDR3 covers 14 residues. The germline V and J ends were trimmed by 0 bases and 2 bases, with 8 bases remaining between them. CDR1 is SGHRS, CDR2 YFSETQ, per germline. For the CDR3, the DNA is TGCGCCAGCAGCTTGGCGGAGGTAAACACTGAAGCTTTCTTT. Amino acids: CASSLAEVNTEAFF.

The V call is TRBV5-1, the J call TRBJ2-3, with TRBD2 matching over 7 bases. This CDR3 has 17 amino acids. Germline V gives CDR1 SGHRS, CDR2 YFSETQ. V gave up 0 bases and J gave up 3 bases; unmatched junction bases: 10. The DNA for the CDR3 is TGCGCCAGCAGCTTGGGGGGCGGCGGGAGTTCTACAGATACGCAGTATTTT. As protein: CASSLGGGGSSTDTQYF.

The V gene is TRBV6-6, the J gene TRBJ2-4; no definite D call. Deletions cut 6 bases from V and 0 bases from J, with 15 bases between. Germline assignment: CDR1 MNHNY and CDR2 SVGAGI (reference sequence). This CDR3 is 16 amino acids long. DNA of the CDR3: TGTGCCAGCAGAACCGCGACACCTCTAGCCAAAAACATTCAGTACTTC. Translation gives CASRTATPLAKNIQYF.

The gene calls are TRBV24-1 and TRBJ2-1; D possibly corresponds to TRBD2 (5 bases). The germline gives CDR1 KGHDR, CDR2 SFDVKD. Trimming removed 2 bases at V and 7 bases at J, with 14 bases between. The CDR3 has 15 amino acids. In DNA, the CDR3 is TGTGCCACCAGTGATTCACGGACTGGCCCAAATGAGCAGTTCTTC. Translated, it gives CATSDSRTGPNEQFF.

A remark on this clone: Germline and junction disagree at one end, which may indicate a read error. The CDR3 here is CAISQSPGQGDQPQHF. The DNA for the CDR3 is TGTGCCATCAGTCAGTCTCCGGGACAGGGTGATCAGCCCCAGCATTTT. J is TRBJ1-5 and V is TRBV10-3; 9 bases line up with TRBD1. The CDR3 contains 16 residues. Germline CDR1 is ENHRY and CDR2 is SYGVKD.

As DNA, the CDR3 is TGCGCCAGCAGCTCCGGGGACACTCGATACAATGAGCAGTTCTTC. Encoded protein: CASSSGDTRYNEQFF. The chain recombines TRBV5-1 with TRBJ2-1; tentatively, D is TRBD1 (6 bases). The CDR3 has 15 amino acids. The V and J ends lost 3 bases and 4 bases respectively, with 14 bases between them. Germline CDR1 SGHRS, CDR2 YFSETQ.

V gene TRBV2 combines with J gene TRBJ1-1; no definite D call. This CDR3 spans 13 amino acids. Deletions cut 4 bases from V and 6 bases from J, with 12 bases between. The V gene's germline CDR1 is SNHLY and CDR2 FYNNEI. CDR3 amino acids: CASSVGQSPEAFF. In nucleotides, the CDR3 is TGTGCCAGCAGTGTGGGCCAGAGCCCTGAAGCTTTCTTT.

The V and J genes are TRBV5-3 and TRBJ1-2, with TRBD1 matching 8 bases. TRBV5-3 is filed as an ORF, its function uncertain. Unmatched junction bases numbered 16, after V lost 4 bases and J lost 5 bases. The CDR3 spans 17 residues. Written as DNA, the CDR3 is TGTGCCAGAAGCAAGACAGGGGCGAGAAGGTGGGGTTATGGCTACACCTTC. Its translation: CARSKTGARRWGYGYTF.

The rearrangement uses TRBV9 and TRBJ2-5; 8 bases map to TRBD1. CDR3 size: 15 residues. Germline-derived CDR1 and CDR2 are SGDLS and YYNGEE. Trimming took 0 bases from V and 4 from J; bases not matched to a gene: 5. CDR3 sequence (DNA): TGTGCCAGCAGCGTAGGAACAGGGGGGCCAGAGACCCAGTACTTC. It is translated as CASSVGTGGPETQYF.

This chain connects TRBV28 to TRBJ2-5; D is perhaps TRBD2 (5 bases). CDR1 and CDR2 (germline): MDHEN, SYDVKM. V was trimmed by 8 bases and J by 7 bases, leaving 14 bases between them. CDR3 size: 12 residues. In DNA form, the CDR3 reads TGTGCCAGCGCCCCGGGGTTGGCGACCCAGTACTTC. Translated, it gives CASAPGLATQYF.

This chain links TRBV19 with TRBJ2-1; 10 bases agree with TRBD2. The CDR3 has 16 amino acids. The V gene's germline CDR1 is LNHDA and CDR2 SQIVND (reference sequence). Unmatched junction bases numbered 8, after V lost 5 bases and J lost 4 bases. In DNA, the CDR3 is TGTGCCAGTAGTTCCACCGGGACTAGCGATTACAATGAGCAGTTCTTC. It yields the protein CASSSTGTSDYNEQFF.

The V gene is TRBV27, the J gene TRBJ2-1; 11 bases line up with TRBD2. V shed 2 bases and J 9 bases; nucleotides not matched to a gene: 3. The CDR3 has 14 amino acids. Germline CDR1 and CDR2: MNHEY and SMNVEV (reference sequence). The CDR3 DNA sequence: TGTGCCAGCAGTTTAAATCTAGCGGGAGGTGAGCAGTTCTTC. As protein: CASSLNLAGGEQFF.

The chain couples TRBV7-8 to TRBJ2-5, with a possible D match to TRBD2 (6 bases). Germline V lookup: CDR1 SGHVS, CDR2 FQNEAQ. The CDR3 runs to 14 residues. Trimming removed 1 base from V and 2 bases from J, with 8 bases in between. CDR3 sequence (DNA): TGTGCCAGCAGCTTAGTCGGAGGGCAAGAGACCCAGTACTTC. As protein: CASSLVGGQETQYF.

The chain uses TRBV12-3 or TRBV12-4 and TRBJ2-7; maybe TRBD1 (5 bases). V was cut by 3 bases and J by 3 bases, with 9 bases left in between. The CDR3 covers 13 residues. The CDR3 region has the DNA TGTGCCAGCAGTTTTGACGGACACTACGAGCAGTACTTC. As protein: CASSFDGHYEQYF.

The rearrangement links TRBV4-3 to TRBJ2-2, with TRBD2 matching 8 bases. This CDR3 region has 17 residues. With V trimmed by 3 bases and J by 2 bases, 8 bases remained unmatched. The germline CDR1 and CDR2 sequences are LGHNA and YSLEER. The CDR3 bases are TGCGCCAGCAGCCAGAGGCAGGGACTAGGAAACACCGGGGAGCTGTTTTTT. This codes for CASSQRQGLGNTGELFF.

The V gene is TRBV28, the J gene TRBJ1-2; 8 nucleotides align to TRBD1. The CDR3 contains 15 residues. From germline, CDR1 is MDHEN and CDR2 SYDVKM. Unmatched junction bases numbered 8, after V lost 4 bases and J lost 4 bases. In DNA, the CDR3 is TGTGCCAGCAGTTCAACACCAGGGGGCAGCTATGGCTACACCTTC. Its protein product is CASSSTPGGSYGYTF.

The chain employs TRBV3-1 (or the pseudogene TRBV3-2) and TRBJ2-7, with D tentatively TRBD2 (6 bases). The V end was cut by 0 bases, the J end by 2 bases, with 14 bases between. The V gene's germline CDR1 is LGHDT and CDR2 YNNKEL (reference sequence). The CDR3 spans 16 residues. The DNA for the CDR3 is TGTGCCAGCAGCCAAGATGTAGTAGCGGCTGCCTACGAGCAGTACTTC. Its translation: CASSQDVVAAAYEQYF.

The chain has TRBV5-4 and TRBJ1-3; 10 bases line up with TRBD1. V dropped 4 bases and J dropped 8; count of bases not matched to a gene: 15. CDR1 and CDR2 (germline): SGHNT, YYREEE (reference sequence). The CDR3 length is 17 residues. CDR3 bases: TGTGCCAGCAGCCGGGACAGGGGCACGACGTACCGAGACACCATATATTTT. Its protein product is CASSRDRGTTYRDTIYF.